The rows below give T cell receptor beta chains drawn from one sample of a study of lymphopenia after photon versus proton radiotherapy. Sequencing was performed with immunoSEQ multiplex PCR; in TCRdb, only in-frame clones are kept and a portion is missing. The sample consists of 20,000 to 30,000 clones, roughly 82% of them appearing once. Sequences were derived from peripheral blood, sampled from a patient treated with photon-based radiotherapy. Receptor source: a man aged 40-49 years with gastric cancer. Both conserved end residues are part of each CDR3. The order of the fields is V gene, J gene, D gene, clone size, CDR3 protein, CDR3 DNA. The D gene is left open where the match is weak. Only some rows state a clone size, as once, few, many or a class for expanded clones.

V gene: TRBV6-1; J gene: TRBJ2-1; D gene: TRBD2; clone size: once; CDR3 protein: CASSPSGGRGEQFF; CDR3 DNA: TGTGCCAGCAGCCCAAGCGGGGGGCGAGGTGAGCAGTTCTTC
V gene: TRBV5-6; J gene: TRBJ1-6; D gene: TRBD1; clone size: .; CDR3 protein: CASSFVRGLGNSPLHF; CDR3 DNA: TGTGCCAGCAGCTTCGTAAGGGGGCTCGGGAATTCACCCCTCCACTTT
V gene: TRBV6-1; J gene: TRBJ2-2; D gene: .; clone size: .; CDR3 protein: CATSNRDAGELFF; CDR3 DNA: TGTGCCACCTCAAACAGGGACGCCGGGGAGCTGTTTTTT
V gene: TRBV6-1; J gene: TRBJ2-7; D gene: .; clone size: .; CDR3 protein: CASRDTSEQYF; CDR3 DNA: TGTGCCAGCAGGGATACAAGCGAGCAGTACTTC
V gene: TRBV7-3; J gene: TRBJ2-2; D gene: .; clone size: .; CDR3 protein: CASSLTGGTGTGELFF; CDR3 DNA: TGTGCCAGCAGCTTAACTGGAGGGACCGGCACCGGGGAGCTGTTTTTT
V gene: TRBV5-6; J gene: TRBJ1-6; D gene: .; clone size: .; CDR3 protein: CASSLASGWIF; CDR3 DNA: TGTGCCAGCAGCTTGGCCTCAGGGTGGATCTTT
V gene: TRBV19; J gene: TRBJ1-6; D gene: .; clone size: .; CDR3 protein: CASSSQVPPLHF; CDR3 DNA: TGTGCCAGTAGTTCCCAGGTTCCACCCCTCCACTTT
V gene: TRBV7-8; J gene: TRBJ1-5; D gene: .; clone size: .; CDR3 protein: CASSSQRGNSNQPQHF; CDR3 DNA: TGTGCCAGCAGCTCCCAAAGGGGAAATAGCAATCAGCCCCAGCATTTT
V gene: TRBV5-6; J gene: TRBJ1-2; D gene: .; clone size: .; CDR3 protein: CASTPGTPNYGYTF; CDR3 DNA: TGTGCCAGCACCCCGGGGACCCCGAACTATGGCTACACCTTC
V gene: TRBV2; J gene: TRBJ1-5; D gene: .; clone size: once; CDR3 protein: CASSEALQGFQPQHF; CDR3 DNA: TGTGCCAGCAGTGAAGCGCTCCAGGGATTTCAGCCCCAGCATTTT
V gene: TRBV29-1; J gene: TRBJ2-5; D gene: .; clone size: .; CDR3 protein: CSVQRGPETQYF; CDR3 DNA: TGCAGCGTCCAGCGAGGGCCAGAGACCCAGTACTTC
V gene: TRBV9; J gene: TRBJ2-3; D gene: TRBD2; clone size: .; CDR3 protein: CASSVGDSGGARTDTQYF; CDR3 DNA: TGTGCCAGCAGCGTAGGGGATAGCGGGGGGGCTAGGACAGATACGCAGTATTTT
V gene: TRBV6-4; J gene: TRBJ1-5; D gene: .; clone size: .; CDR3 protein: CASSRDRNQPQHF; CDR3 DNA: TGTGCCAGCAGCCGGGACCGCAATCAGCCCCAGCATTTT
V gene: TRBV7-2; J gene: TRBJ2-3; D gene: .; clone size: medium-sized; CDR3 protein: CASSLTRITDTQYF; CDR3 DNA: TGTGCCAGCAGCCTAACGAGAATCACAGATACGCAGTATTTT
V gene: TRBV6-5; J gene: TRBJ1-2; D gene: .; clone size: .; CDR3 protein: CASSYRARGGYTF; CDR3 DNA: TGTGCCAGCAGTTACAGAGCCCGAGGAGGCTACACCTTC
V gene: TRBV11-2; J gene: TRBJ2-7; D gene: TRBD1; clone size: once; CDR3 protein: CASSATGGVNYEQYF; CDR3 DNA: TGTGCCAGCAGCGCAACAGGGGGCGTTAACTACGAGCAGTACTTC
V gene: TRBV15; J gene: TRBJ1-2; D gene: .; clone size: .; CDR3 protein: CATSRDQVPGNDGYTF; CDR3 DNA: TGTGCCACCAGCAGAGATCAGGTGCCAGGGAATGATGGCTACACCTTC
V gene: TRBV19; J gene: TRBJ1-1; D gene: TRBD1; clone size: .; CDR3 protein: CASSQGPNTEAFF; CDR3 DNA: TGTGCCAGTTCACAGGGGCCCAACACTGAAGCTTTCTTT
V gene: TRBV11-2; J gene: TRBJ2-1; D gene: TRBD2; clone size: once; CDR3 protein: CASSLGVLAGDLQFF; CDR3 DNA: TGTGCCAGCAGCTTGGGAGTACTAGCGGGGGACTTGCAGTTCTTC
V gene: TRBV10-3; J gene: TRBJ2-4; D gene: TRBD2; clone size: .; CDR3 protein: CAISESRAGALAKNIQYF; CDR3 DNA: TGTGCCATCAGTGAGTCGAGGGCGGGAGCCCTAGCCAAAAACATTCAGTACTTC
V gene: TRBV7-8; J gene: TRBJ2-2; D gene: .; clone size: .; CDR3 protein: CASSPLVQFGELFF; CDR3 DNA: TGTGCCAGCAGCCCACTGGTACAGTTCGGGGAGCTGTTTTTT
V gene: TRBV6-1; J gene: TRBJ2-4; D gene: .; clone size: .; CDR3 protein: CASRDPAMENIQYF; CDR3 DNA: TGTGCCAGCAGGGACCCCGCAATGGAAAACATTCAGTACTTC
V gene: TRBV9; J gene: TRBJ2-3; D gene: .; clone size: .; CDR3 protein: CASSVGGGDTQYF; CDR3 DNA: TGTGCCAGCAGCGTCGGCGGTGGAGATACGCAGTATTTT
V gene: TRBV11-2; J gene: TRBJ1-1; D gene: .; clone size: .; CDR3 protein: CASSLGTVRDTEAFF; CDR3 DNA: TGTGCCAGCAGCTTAGGTACGGTACGGGACACTGAAGCTTTCTTT
V gene: TRBV4-1; J gene: TRBJ1-6; D gene: TRBD1; clone size: .; CDR3 protein: CASSQTTGAPNSPLHF; CDR3 DNA: TGCGCCAGCAGCCAAACCACAGGGGCTCCTAATTCACCCCTCCACTTT
V gene: TRBV19; J gene: TRBJ1-6; D gene: .; clone size: .; CDR3 protein: CASSIYRINSPLHF; CDR3 DNA: TGTGCCAGTAGTATTTACAGGATTAATTCACCCCTCCACTTT
V gene: TRBV5-6; J gene: TRBJ1-1; D gene: TRBD1; clone size: .; CDR3 protein: CASRGGQAGLHTEAFF; CDR3 DNA: TGTGCCAGCCGTGGGGGACAGGCGGGATTGCACACTGAAGCTTTCTTT
V gene: TRBV18; J gene: TRBJ1-5; D gene: TRBD1; clone size: .; CDR3 protein: CASSPRTGADQPQHF; CDR3 DNA: TGTGCCAGCTCACCCAGGACAGGGGCGGATCAGCCCCAGCATTTT